This T cell receptor (beta chain) came from a study of blood T cell repertoires in COVID-19 (dated by TCRdb to the early 2020s). With respect to the entire study: Collaborator samples came from the United States, Italy and Spain and covered acute and convalescent phases of COVID-19. The prospective study material was composed of cDNA or gDNA derived from T cells, B-cell-depleted T cells, or PBMCs. The dataset comprised deeply sampled blood TCRbeta repertoires from subjects exposed to, actively infected with, or recovered from COVID-19. A freely available public database, intended as a resource for researchers studying the immune response to SARS-CoV-2, is where the repertoires were released. Samples were obtained from the ongoing ImmuneRACE study (first 160 participants) and from 1,254 subjects provided by 6 global collaborators. Nearly every sample came with metadata listing a de-identified subject ID, COVID-19 status, age in years and sex. HLA class I and class II types, where available, came from metadata supplied by the sample provider rather than from assay-based typing. The study at large found these results: The amount of clinical and demographic metadata varied by source and participant and was provided uncurated.

This clone was detected only once. Its antigen specificity is not known. Base-call qualities are not available, and no considerably larger clone is one nucleotide away. Per the germline V gene, SGHTA is the CDR1 and FQGNSA is the CDR2. From its cysteine to its phenylalanine, the CDR3 spans 16 amino acids. The read is trimmed to its CDR3 DNA, 48 bases read in frame from base 1. V sheds 2 bases and J sheds 9 bases, leaving 20 bases between their ends. A second Seattle source provided samples from volunteer blood donors who had recovered from COVID-19. The collaborating institutions used their own protocols to collect whole blood in K2EDTA tubes. Collaborator samples were shipped for TCRbeta analysis as frozen whole blood, isolated PBMCs, or DNA extracted from either sample type. TCRbeta CDR3 regions were amplified from genomic DNA using the immunoSEQ Assay, a bias-controlled multiplex PCR. As for how the authors treated the data: Nucleated cell counts per sample were estimated from amplification of reference gene primers within the assay. To quantify the absolute abundance of each unique TCRbeta CDR3 rearrangement, sequence reads were collapsed and filtered. For each sample, productive Simpson clonality was calculated by taking the square root of Simpson's diversity index across productive rearrangements. Held by TCRdb, this immuneACCESS table contains in-frame sequences only and omits some clones. Under half of the omission traces to an unresolved V gene where checked; the cause of the rest is unknown. V, J and clone size are taken as reported in that table, and D and trimming were inferred from the DNA itself. Present in this sample are some 250,000 clones, approximately 86% of which were seen just once. The biggest ten clones account for roughly 3% of the sample.

Sequenced material: peripheral blood. This sequence was found in a woman aged 25 to 45 who had recovered from COVID-19. This receptor chain uses TRBV7-2 and TRBJ1-3; TRBD1 is possibly the D segment (6 matching bases). The nucleotide sequence reads as follows: TGTGCCAGCAGCTTAATCCAGGGGCAGCCGACCGGCACCATATATTTT. Its translation reads: CASSLIQGQPTGTIYF.